This T cell receptor (beta chain) is drawn from a study of blood T cell repertoires in COVID-19 (dated by TCRdb to 2020 to 2021). About the study as a whole: Collaborator samples came from the United States, Italy and Spain and covered acute and convalescent phases of COVID-19. The prospective study material was composed of cDNA or gDNA derived from T cells, B-cell-depleted T cells, or PBMCs. Subjects who had been exposed to COVID-19, were actively infected with it, or had recovered from it provided the deeply sampled blood TCRbeta repertoires that made up the dataset. A freely available public database, intended as a resource for researchers studying the immune response to SARS-CoV-2, is where the repertoires were released. Samples were obtained from the ongoing ImmuneRACE study (first 160 participants) and from 1,254 subjects provided by 6 global collaborators. Nearly every sample came with metadata listing a de-identified subject ID, COVID-19 status, age in years and sex. Where available, HLA class I and class II types were obtained from metadata supplied by the sample provider rather than from assay-based typing.

TCRbeta CDR3 regions were amplified from genomic DNA using the immunoSEQ Assay, a bias-controlled multiplex PCR. Per the authors' processing: The number of nucleated cells in each sample was estimated from the amplification of reference gene primers within the assay. To quantify the absolute abundance of each unique TCRbeta CDR3 rearrangement, sequence reads were collapsed and filtered. For each sample, productive Simpson clonality was calculated as the square root of Simpson's diversity index across productive rearrangements. Sourced from immuneACCESS, this table was stored by TCRdb with only in-frame sequences that have V and J called. A share of the clones is absent; for the studies checked, an unresolved V gene accounts for under half, and the remainder has no known explanation. V and J calls and clone size are given by that table; D and trimming were obtained from the DNA. Within this sample are just over 250,000 clones, with about 89% of them counted one time only. The ten top clones hold around a tenth of the sample.

A second Seattle source provided samples from volunteer blood donors who had recovered from COVID-19. Whole blood was collected in K2EDTA tubes by collaborating institutions according to the institutions' own protocols. Collaborator samples were shipped for TCRbeta analysis as frozen whole blood, isolated PBMCs, or DNA extracted from either sample type. A few counts support this clone. The antigen it binds to is not known. No much larger clone is present one base from it, and per-base qualities are unavailable. General study outcomes and caveats: Clinical and demographic metadata were provided uncurated, with the amount varying by source and participant.

Trimming accounts for 5 bases at V and 0 bases at J, while the number of junction bases matched to no gene is 8. Its CDR3 holds 16 amino acids, cysteine through phenylalanine. The CDR3 DNA has 48 bases and is translated from base 1. As encoded in the germline V gene, CDR1 is SGHVS while CDR2 is FNYEAQ. The receptor comes from a man aged 40-55 years who had recovered from COVID-19. In this chain, TRBV7-6 is recombined with TRBJ2-3; TRBD2 aligns with 7 central bases. Sequenced input: peripheral blood. CDR3 sequence: CASSKLGGGSTDTQYF. Read as DNA, the sequence is TGTGCCAGCAGCAAGCTTGGGGGGGGAAGCACAGATACGCAGTATTTT.